This is a list of T cell receptor beta chains from one sample in a study of blood T cell repertoires in COVID-19. Method: immunoSEQ multiplex PCR; TCRdb's copy keeps in-frame clones and lacks some. The repertoire consists of 200,000 or so clones, with approximately 81% occurring once and the leading ten covering 4% to 6%. Sequencing used peripheral blood. The origin of the receptors is a woman in her fifties or sixties who had recovered from COVID-19. Each CDR3 is given with its conserved first and last residue. D genes are given only for firm matches. Some rows mark clone size as missing; the rest say once, few, many or name a class of expanded clone.

TRBV5-1	few	TRBD1	TRBJ1-4	CASSLGGTGNEKLFF	TGCGCCAGCAGCTTGGGAGGGACAGGGAATGAAAAACTGTTTTTT
TRBV2	NA	NA	TRBJ1-2	CASSEMKGSSGNYGYTF	TGTGCCAGCAGTGAAATGAAGGGTTCTTCGGGGAACTATGGCTACACCTTC
TRBV5-1	few	NA	TRBJ1-2	CASSQNRDTYGYTF	TGCGCCAGCAGCCAGAACCGGGACACCTATGGCTACACCTTC
TRBV29-1	NA	TRBD2	TRBJ2-5	CSVARGGSETQYF	TGCAGCGTTGCACGGGGGGGCAGTGAGACCCAGTACTTC
TRBV5-6	once	TRBD1	TRBJ2-7	CASSHADRGKYEQYF	TGTGCCAGCAGCCACGCCGACAGGGGAAAATACGAGCAGTACTTC
TRBV7-9	NA	NA	TRBJ1-6	CASSLVRSNSPLHF	TGTGCCAGCAGCTTAGTCAGGTCAAATTCACCCCTCCACTTT
TRBV10-2	few	TRBD1	TRBJ1-2	CASSLNRGQSGYTF	TGCGCCAGCAGCCTCAACAGGGGGCAGTCCGGCTACACCTTC
TRBV5-5	NA	NA	TRBJ1-4	CASSRTATNEKLFF	TGTGCCAGCAGTCGGACAGCAACTAATGAAAAACTGTTTTTT
TRBV10-3	NA	NA	TRBJ1-1	CAISVDSTEAFF	TGTGCCATCAGTGTTGACAGCACTGAAGCTTTCTTT
TRBV9	NA	TRBD1	TRBJ2-1	CASSVGRGTVNEQFF	TGTGCCAGCAGCGTGGGGAGAGGGACAGTCAATGAGCAGTTCTTC
TRBV4-2	NA	NA	TRBJ1-1	CASRPTGTLNTEAFF	TGTGCCAGCAGGCCGACCGGGACTCTGAACACTGAAGCTTTCTTT
TRBV7-3	NA	NA	TRBJ2-3	CASSIQQGNTQYF	TGTGCCAGCAGCATTCAGCAGGGGAATACGCAGTATTTT
TRBV27	NA	TRBD1	TRBJ1-5	CASSTGVRGRNQPQHF	TGTGCCAGCAGTACAGGGGTGAGGGGGCGCAATCAGCCCCAGCATTTT
TRBV4-2	few	NA	TRBJ1-3	CASSQTASGASGNTIYF	TGTGCCAGCAGCCAAACCGCCTCAGGGGCCTCTGGAAACACCATATATTTT
TRBV5-4	NA	NA	TRBJ2-1	CASSPAGRRDYNEQFF	TGTGCCAGCAGCCCCGCCGGGCGCCGGGACTACAATGAGCAGTTCTTC
TRBV18	NA	NA	TRBJ1-1	CASSSGFSTEAFF	TGTGCCAGCTCATCAGGGTTTAGCACTGAAGCTTTCTTT
TRBV7-2	NA	TRBD1	TRBJ1-2	CASSLRGQPNYGYTF	TGTGCCAGCAGCTTAAGGGGACAGCCCAACTATGGCTACACCTTC
TRBV11-2	NA	NA	TRBJ2-6	CASSYRYLLQGSGANVLTF	TGTGCCAGCAGCTACAGATACCTTCTTCAGGGCTCTGGGGCCAACGTCCTGACTTTC
TRBV5-6	once	NA	TRBJ2-3	CASSLDLWTGSDTQYF	TGTGCCAGCAGCTTGGATTTATGGACTGGTTCAGATACGCAGTATTTT
TRBV10-1	NA	NA	TRBJ2-5	CASSESGRQETQYF	TGCGCCAGCAGTGAGTCGGGCCGCCAAGAGACCCAGTACTTC
TRBV4-3	NA	NA	TRBJ2-6	CASSQEESGANVLTF	TGCGCCAGCAGCCAAGAGGAGTCTGGGGCCAACGTCCTGACTTTC
TRBV5-4	few	TRBD1	TRBJ1-1	CASSSDREGWTEAFF	TGTGCCAGCAGCTCGGACAGGGAGGGGTGGACTGAAGCTTTCTTT
TRBV6-1	NA	NA	TRBJ1-4	CASSEARMIGEKLFF	TGTGCCAGCAGTGAAGCGCGGATGATTGGTGAAAAACTGTTTTTT
TRBV5-4	NA	NA	TRBJ1-2	CASSAGSFYGYTF	TGTGCCAGCAGCGCGGGGTCCTTCTATGGCTACACCTTC
TRBV10-3	NA	TRBD1	TRBJ2-1	CAISESGDRGLYNEQFF	TGTGCCATCAGTGAGTCAGGGGACAGGGGGCTCTACAATGAGCAGTTCTTC
TRBV29-1	NA	TRBD1	TRBJ2-3	CSSRDRFTDTQYF	TGCAGCTCACGGGACAGGTTCACAGATACGCAGTATTTT
TRBV15	few	TRBD1	TRBJ1-5	CATSGGTGGQPQHF	TGTGCCACCAGCGGGGGGACAGGGGGTCAGCCCCAGCATTTT
TRBV6-2/TRBV6-3	few	NA	TRBJ2-7	CASSLLTLRSYEQYF	TGTGCCAGCAGTCTCCTCACGCTGCGGTCCTACGAGCAGTACTTC
TRBV28	NA	NA	TRBJ1-5	CASSSRQDNQPQHF	TGTGCCAGCAGTAGCCGACAGGACAATCAGCCCCAGCATTTT
TRBV2	NA	NA	TRBJ2-1	CASSPMASRGDEQFF	TGTGCCAGCAGTCCTATGGCCTCCCGCGGGGATGAGCAGTTCTTC
TRBV9	NA	NA	TRBJ1-2	CASSVTGSYGYTF	TGTGCCAGCAGCGTCACAGGTTCTTATGGCTACACCTTC
TRBV5-6	few	NA	TRBJ2-3	CASSLLATDTQYF	TGTGCCAGCAGCTTGTTGGCCACAGATACGCAGTATTTT
TRBV3-1/TRBV3-2	NA	NA	TRBJ1-6	CASSQGPSSYNSPLHF	TGTGCCAGCAGCCAAGGCCCCAGCTCCTATAATTCACCCCTCCACTTT
TRBV11-2	NA	NA	TRBJ2-3	CASSKPFRDTQYF	TGTGCCAGCAGCAAACCTTTCAGGGATACGCAGTATTTT
TRBV5-5	NA	NA	TRBJ2-7	CASRSLGRLSYEQYF	TGTGCCAGCAGGAGCCTGGGCAGGCTTAGCTACGAGCAGTACTTC
TRBV6-5	NA	TRBD1	TRBJ1-5	CASRLTGDSNQPQHF	TGTGCCAGCAGACTCACAGGGGATAGCAATCAGCCCCAGCATTTT
TRBV7-2	NA	TRBD2	TRBJ2-3	CASSLRSGGAVLTDTQYF	TGTGCCAGCAGCTTACGTAGCGGGGGGGCCGTACTCACAGATACGCAGTATTTT
TRBV4-1	NA	TRBD1	TRBJ1-3	CASSQADRVTGNTIYF	TGCGCCAGCAGCCAAGCCGACAGGGTAACTGGAAACACCATATATTTT
TRBV19	many	NA	TRBJ1-1	CASRYMGTTEAFF	TGTGCCAGTAGATACATGGGGACTACTGAAGCTTTCTTT
TRBV5-1	NA	NA	TRBJ1-1	CASSERYGKNTEAFF	TGCGCCAGCAGCGAAAGGTACGGGAAAAACACTGAAGCTTTCTTT
TRBV30	NA	NA	TRBJ2-7	CAWSVLREGDEQYF	TGTGCCTGGAGTGTACTCAGGGAAGGGGACGAGCAGTACTTC
TRBV7-8	NA	TRBD1	TRBJ1-6	CASSSEGGLTNSPLHF	TGTGCCAGCAGCTCCGAAGGGGGCCTTACTAATTCACCCCTCCACTTT
TRBV9	NA	NA	TRBJ2-1	CASSVAGLYNEQFF	TGTGCCAGCAGCGTAGCCGGGTTATACAATGAGCAGTTCTTC
TRBV19	NA	TRBD1	TRBJ1-2	CASSMGDRRGFGYTF	TGTGCCAGTAGCATGGGGGACAGAAGAGGCTTTGGCTACACCTTC
TRBV21-1	NA	NA	TRBJ2-7	CASSKRQGIYEQYF	TGTGCCAGCAGCAAACGGCAGGGGATATACGAGCAGTACTTC
TRBV9	few	NA	TRBJ1-1	CASSSGPNTEAFF	TGTGCCAGCAGCAGCGGACCGAACACTGAAGCTTTCTTT
TRBV21-1	NA	NA	TRBJ2-5	CASSNITEGPQETQYF	TGTGCCAGCAGCAACATCACGGAGGGTCCCCAAGAGACCCAGTACTTC
TRBV7-6	NA	NA	TRBJ1-6	CASSLERGTPGPPLHF	TGTGCCAGCAGCTTAGAGCGGGGCACTCCTGGTCCACCCCTCCACTTT
TRBV27	many	NA	TRBJ1-5	CASSLRPQWGEQPQHF	TGTGCCAGCAGTTTAAGGCCCCAGTGGGGGGAGCAGCCCCAGCATTTT
TRBV7-2	NA	TRBD1	TRBJ2-3	CASSSPGTATDTQYF	TGTGCCAGCAGCTCCCCGGGGACAGCCACAGATACGCAGTATTTT
TRBV6-5	NA	NA	TRBJ1-3	CASSLGSTGNTIYF	TGTGCCAGCAGTCTCGGGTCCACTGGAAACACCATATATTTT
TRBV9	NA	TRBD2	TRBJ2-3	CASSVGLAGWADTQYF	TGTGCCAGCAGCGTCGGACTAGCGGGGTGGGCAGATACGCAGTATTTT
TRBV9	once	NA	TRBJ1-6	CASSGTGSYNSPLHF	TGTGCCAGCAGCGGCACAGGATCCTATAATTCACCCCTCCACTTT
TRBV6-1	NA	NA	TRBJ1-5	CASSEGPDRQRQPQHF	TGTGCCAGCAGTGAAGGACCCGACAGGCAACGTCAGCCCCAGCATTTT
TRBV7-2	NA	NA	TRBJ2-2	CASSFGRTNTGELFF	TGTGCCAGCAGCTTTGGCCGCACGAACACCGGGGAGCTGTTTTTT